The entry below gives a single T cell receptor beta chain sequence along with its context. This clone was recorded only once. It has no known antigen specificity. The input lacks base qualities; no much larger clone sits a single base away. This sample is part of a study of cytomegalovirus exposure and HLA in healthy donors (dated by TCRdb to 2015 to 2018). Turning to the overall study: An earlier analysis of several hundred of the donors reported approximately 300 Gb of sequence data and 95 million to 130 million unique TCR beta sequences obtained from approximately 180 million T cells. A separate validation cohort of 90 to 150 different subjects was used in addition to the 666-subject first cohort. On average, over 200,000 unique TCR beta nucleotide sequences were sequenced per donor among more than 350 genotyped donors of the cohort, with roughly 18% of those sequences being non-productive. Typing coverage varied by locus: 629-630 donors for A, B, C, DRB1 and DQB1; approximately 500 for DQA1; around 610 for DPA1; approximately 470 for DPB1. The T cell repertoires of several hundred subjects were profiled by immunosequencing and related to cytomegalovirus serostatus. Rather than drawing on any new phenotypic data, the later analysis identified candidate immune exposures from TCR beta sequences and the way those sequences occurred across donors. An earlier analysis of several hundred of the donors used high-throughput TCR beta sequencing to judge whether each TCR beta V gene segment behaved as functional or pseudogenic. Both class I and class II loci were covered by HLA typing, at four-digit resolution. An early release covering 550 to 650 HLA-typed donors comprised about 290 gigabases of sequencing data and 85 million to 100 million unique TCR sequences. High-throughput TCR immunosequencing, statistical association of individual TCRs with disease status, and machine learning were combined to predict cytomegalovirus infection status. Alongside the repertoire data, information on donor age, sex, ethnicity and CMV serostatus was compiled. The study aimed to test whether signatures of past pathogen exposure could be identified by cataloging public T cell receptors. In a later analysis, previously published TCR beta repertoires from about 670 donors were re-analyzed and high-resolution HLA genotyping was added so that TCR occurrence patterns could be studied. All discovery cohort repertoires had been generated using a single sequencing platform. Of the 300 to 450 genotyped donors, less than 85% were placed in the genetic ancestry cluster associated with self-reported Caucasian donors. Several DR-DQ haplotypes were treated as single units for association and clustering because of strong linkage in the cohort. In a later genetic analysis, genome-wide SNP genotypes for about three fifths of the roughly 670 donors were used, and that subset was treated as a discovery cohort.

Broad study findings and their caveats: Most TCR sequences were observed very rarely across donors, whereas some public TCRs were present in many individuals. Specific HLA alleles were associated with 15,000 to 20,000 TCR beta sequences at a false discovery rate of 0.05 in a later analysis. CMV serostatus was the only immune exposure information available for the cohort. Presence/absence analyses assumed roughly uniform sequencing depth across donors, an assumption that may not hold. The study gave a list of under 200 TCR beta chains associated with cytomegalovirus. A further reported finding was that TCR beta sequences accurately predicted the HLA-A and HLA-B alleles for most subjects in the first cohort. According to a later genetic analysis, donors in an Asian-associated ancestry cluster had fewer N-insertions in productive TCRs than the approximately 650-donor mean. An association between a missense DCLRE1C variant and V-gene and J-gene trimming of TCR beta chains was found in a later genetic analysis and replicated in an independent cohort. Correlated functional status among segregating V segments might reflect linkage disequilibrium, but an unknown experimental factor could not be ruled out. When HLA alleles, especially DR and DQ, strongly co-occurred, TCR associations were difficult to assign to individual alleles. Because HLA typing was missing for some donors at each locus, association tests included only the typed subset. In this cohort, only TCR beta chains were sequenced, and detectable features were limited by the absence of alpha or paired-chain data. Because the 87-base-pair reads could not distinguish some IMGT-functional V segments, including TRBV6-2 and TRBV6-3, those segments were excluded. Because counts were too low, about 18 rarely observed V segments, including chromosome 9 orphons, were excluded from the earlier analysis of some 540 of the donors. In an earlier analysis of 587 of the donors, most TCR beta V segments appeared in productive rearrangements about 87% or about 30% of the time, broadly matching IMGT annotations. In both the original and validation cohorts, the classifier was reported to diagnose cytomegalovirus status with high specificity and sensitivity. A later analysis reported that several top co-occurrence clusters appeared linked to parvovirus B19, influenza, CMV and Epstein-Barr virus. In a later analysis, HLA-associated TCR beta chains showed more clonal expansion and lower generation probabilities than non-associated chains that were equally common. A group of highly shared sequence variants was considered likely to be a technical artifact of the sequencing pipeline. In vitro tests confirmed that a few of the cytomegalovirus-associated TCR beta chains recognize cytomegalovirus antigens. According to a later analysis, most CMV-associated TCR beta chains appeared to be HLA-restricted, and the HLA associations seemed to be driven largely by CMV exposure. According to the authors, the approach could potentially be generalized to other disease states and immunological phenotypes. In a later analysis, the rate of TCR association differed among HLA loci, with DRB1 alleles having the most associated TCRs and HLA-C alleles having the fewest.

The cohort comprised around 690 healthy bone marrow donors. All cohort members were sampled while nominally healthy, although unrecorded immune exposures were likely present. The donor was CMV seronegative and belonged to the group of 352 seronegative cohort members. Every donor gave a peripheral blood sample, and the peripheral blood mononuclear cells from that sample were used for TCR beta sequencing. The Qiagen DNeasy Blood Extraction Kit was used to extract genomic DNA from the blood cell samples. Library method: the immunoSEQ multiplex PCR assay. A mixture of 60 forward primers for TCR Vbeta segments and 13 reverse primers for TCR Jbeta segments was used in the multiplex PCR. Amplification of the CDR3 region of rearranged TCR beta genes was performed with a multiplex PCR assay on genomic DNA. On the Illumina HiSeq System, the amplified TCR beta libraries were sequenced as 87-base-pair reads. Turning to the authors' computational methods: Across the 600 to 700 repertoires, a later analysis counted some 81 million unique TCR beta chains, around 10 million of which were shared by at least two donors. Raw reads were error-corrected and collapsed into unique sequences by a nearest-neighbor algorithm in which closely related sequences were merged to remove PCR and sequencing errors. To assign V, D and J gene segments, CDR3 sequences were aligned to IMGT reference sequences. Each retained sequence needed at least a six-nucleotide match to both a V gene segment and a J gene segment. A rearrangement was called productive if the CDR3 had no stop codons and remained in frame with V and J, and every other rearrangement was called non-productive. Following IMGT convention, CDR3 was defined as the stretch from the second conserved V-encoded cysteine to the conserved J-encoded phenylalanine. The earlier analysis of some 600 of the donors excluded sequences that lacked an unambiguous match to a single V gene segment. In an earlier analysis of a few hundred of the donors, a V segment was called functional when productive rearrangements were above 56.7%, and segregating when the standard deviation between donors exceeded 5%. A statistical classification framework was built to diagnose cytomegalovirus status from the catalog of TCR beta chain sequences. A later analysis assigned V and J genes by comparing TCR nucleotide sequences with IMGT/GENE-DB human TR gene sequences. The TCRdist pipeline was used in a later analysis to assign CDR3 sequences and most-parsimonious VDJ recombination scenarios. A later analysis defined each TCR beta chain by its CDR3 amino acid sequence plus V-gene family, and excluded reads lacking a unique V-gene family. In a later analysis, approximately 590 highly shared, low-generation-probability nucleotide sequences were removed to address suspected cross-contamination and a sequencing artifact. In a later analysis, a clonal expansion index for each public chain was calculated from normalized within-repertoire ranks of inferred template counts. Generation probabilities in a later analysis came from a VDJ recombination model fitted to out-of-frame rearrangements, and those results were checked against IGoR. A later analysis scored TCR-TCR, TCR-HLA and TCR-CMV co-occurrence with hypergeometric tests, applying a repertoire-size bias correction to TCR pairs. In a later analysis, false discovery rates were estimated by permuting HLA or CMV assignments 20 times. In a later analysis, co-occurring TCRs were grouped using DBSCAN, and TCRdist sequence similarity was added for clustering within HLA-allele-positive subsets. For co-occurrence clustering, repertoires with fewer than 30,000 or more than 120,000 public chains were excluded, along with five repertoires with anomalous nucleotide sharing. TCRdb provides this immuneACCESS table in a form limited to in-frame rearrangements. Some clones are lacking; in checked studies, under half of them reflect an unresolved V gene, and why the rest are absent is not known. That table is the source of V, J and clone size, and D and trimming were worked out from the DNA. The sample records over 130,000 clones, around 85% of which are singletons. The ten most abundant clones make up about 1.3% of the sample.

The germline V gene specifies MNHEY as CDR1 and SVGAGI as CDR2. The junction carries 15 bases between V and J, which are trimmed by 7 bases and 5 bases respectively. From the cysteine up to the phenylalanine, the CDR3 has a length of 14 residues. Only CDR3 DNA remains: 42 bases, in frame from the first base. Specimen: PBMCs. The sequence came from a female donor in good health and CMV-seronegative. The chain is assembled from TRBV6-5 and TRBJ2-1; a tentative D match to TRBD1 spans 5 bases. CDR3 sequence: CASMLLTAHNEQFF. Read as DNA, the sequence is TGTGCCAGCATGCTATTGACAGCCCACAATGAGCAGTTCTTC.